This TCR beta chain was retrieved from a study of cytomegalovirus exposure and HLA in healthy donors. In the study overall: Unique TCRs numbering some 80 million, obtained from HLA-typed donors, made up an early data release.

Vbeta (60) and Jbeta (13) primers were used in the PCR. Libraries were prepared by immunoSEQ multiplex PCR; TCRdb keeps only in-frame clonotypes and omits some of them. The table records 200,000 or so clones, 65% to 85% of them present only once. The CDR3 covers 15 residues. CDR1 is LNHDA and CDR2 is SQIVND in the germline V gene (reference sequence). V lost 1 base and J 6 bases, leaving 15 bases between the germline ends. In its sample, this clone was seen once. No antigen is known for it. Study results and caveats: It has been reported that TCR beta sequences accurately predicted the HLA-A and HLA-B alleles of most subjects.

The receptor was isolated from a man over 45 in good health and CMV-seronegative. Sequences were obtained from PBMCs. The V and J genes are TRBV19 and TRBJ1-1; D gene unclear. CDR3 sequence: CASSIGPIGAAEAFF. Written as DNA, the CDR3 is TGTGCCAGTAGTATAGGTCCCATAGGCGCGGCTGAAGCTTTCTTT. Variable domain in full (rest from reference TRBV19 and TRBJ1-1): DGGITQSPKYLFRKEGQNVTLSCEQNLNHDAMYWYRQDPGQGLRLIYYSQIVNDFQKGDIAEGYSVSREKKESFPLTVTSAQKNPTAFYLCASSIGPIGAAEAFFGQGTRLTVV.